A selection of T cell receptor beta chains follows, all from one sample in a study of T cell changes during pregnancy in multiple sclerosis. Method: immunoSEQ multiplex PCR; TCRdb's copy keeps in-frame clones and lacks some. This sample yields 50,000 to 60,000 clones, of which approximately 90% are seen a single time; 0.6% to 0.9% belongs to the top ten. Sequencing used CD4+ T cells from peripheral blood mononuclear cells, obtained in the first trimester of pregnancy. The receptors here all came from a female donor with multiple sclerosis, enrolled in a pregnancy study. Both conserved end residues are part of each CDR3. The order of the fields is V gene, D gene, clone size, J gene, CDR3 DNA, CDR3 protein. The D gene is left open where the match is weak. Rows give clone size only sometimes, using once, few, many, or a class for an expanded clone.

v_gene: TRBV6-1
d_gene: NA
abundance: NA
j_gene: TRBJ2-7
CDR3nt: TGTGCCAGCAGTGAAGCGGACATCCGCGAGCAGTACTTC
CDR3aa: CASSEADIREQYF

v_gene: TRBV7-3
d_gene: TRBD1
abundance: NA
j_gene: TRBJ2-2
CDR3nt: TGTGCCAGCAGCTCCCAGGGGGCGAACACCGGGGAGCTGTTTTTT
CDR3aa: CASSSQGANTGELFF

v_gene: TRBV9
d_gene: NA
abundance: NA
j_gene: TRBJ2-5
CDR3nt: TGTGCCAGCAGGGGGGCAGGAGAGACCCAGTACTTC
CDR3aa: CASRGAGETQYF

v_gene: TRBV9
d_gene: NA
abundance: NA
j_gene: TRBJ2-7
CDR3nt: TGTGCCAGCAGCACGGGGACAAGCTACGAGCAGTACTTC
CDR3aa: CASSTGTSYEQYF

v_gene: TRBV5-4
d_gene: NA
abundance: NA
j_gene: TRBJ2-2
CDR3nt: TGTGCCAGCAGCTTGGAGAGTCGGCGGCAGAACACCGGGGAGCTGTTTTTT
CDR3aa: CASSLESRRQNTGELFF

v_gene: TRBV6-6
d_gene: NA
abundance: NA
j_gene: TRBJ1-1
CDR3nt: TGTGCCAGCAGCCGGACAGCGGGAAACACTGAAGCTTTCTTT
CDR3aa: CASSRTAGNTEAFF

v_gene: TRBV6-1
d_gene: NA
abundance: NA
j_gene: TRBJ2-5
CDR3nt: TGTGCCAGCGCCGCTGGGGGGGAGACCCAGTACTTC
CDR3aa: CASAAGGETQYF

v_gene: TRBV30
d_gene: NA
abundance: NA
j_gene: TRBJ2-5
CDR3nt: TGTGCCTGGAAACAGCAAGAGACCCAGTACTTC
CDR3aa: CAWKQQETQYF

v_gene: TRBV19
d_gene: TRBD2
abundance: NA
j_gene: TRBJ2-5
CDR3nt: TGTGCCAGTAGCCGTCGTCTAGCGGGTGGTGAGACCCAGTACTTC
CDR3aa: CASSRRLAGGETQYF

v_gene: TRBV18
d_gene: NA
abundance: NA
j_gene: TRBJ1-5
CDR3nt: TGTGCCAGCTCACCTGGGCAGCAGCCCCAGCATTTT
CDR3aa: CASSPGQQPQHF

v_gene: TRBV10-3
d_gene: NA
abundance: NA
j_gene: TRBJ1-6
CDR3nt: TGTGCCATCAGTGAAGGGTTCCGGGACACCAGGGGTTCACCCCTCCACTTT
CDR3aa: CAISEGFRDTRGSPLHF

v_gene: TRBV7-3
d_gene: TRBD2
abundance: once
j_gene: TRBJ2-2
CDR3nt: TGTGCCAGCAGCTTAGGGGGACTAGCGCGCACCGGGGAGCTGTTTTTT
CDR3aa: CASSLGGLARTGELFF

v_gene: TRBV7-2
d_gene: TRBD2
abundance: NA
j_gene: TRBJ2-3
CDR3nt: TGTGCCAGCAGCTTAGGGGGGGGTGGCACAGATACGCAGTATTTT
CDR3aa: CASSLGGGGTDTQYF

v_gene: TRBV5-6
d_gene: NA
abundance: NA
j_gene: TRBJ2-4
CDR3nt: TGTGCCAGCAGCTTGTTTGGGGGCACGACCAAAAACATTCAGTACTTC
CDR3aa: CASSLFGGTTKNIQYF

v_gene: TRBV10-3
d_gene: TRBD2
abundance: NA
j_gene: TRBJ2-5
CDR3nt: TGTGCCATCAGCGCATCTAGCGGGGGGGTAGGAGAGACCCAGTACTTC
CDR3aa: CAISASSGGVGETQYF

v_gene: TRBV19
d_gene: TRBD1
abundance: NA
j_gene: TRBJ1-1
CDR3nt: TGTGCCAGTAGTATAGCAGGGGGCGCGATCTTTGTAGCTTTCTTT
CDR3aa: CASSIAGGAIFVAFF

v_gene: TRBV5-4
d_gene: NA
abundance: NA
j_gene: TRBJ1-2
CDR3nt: TGTGCCAGCAGCGCCAAATGGGGCCATGGCTACACCTTC
CDR3aa: CASSAKWGHGYTF

v_gene: TRBV5-4
d_gene: TRBD1
abundance: NA
j_gene: TRBJ1-1
CDR3nt: TGTGCCAGCAGCGGGGGGACAGGGAAAGGCGACACTGAAGCTTTCTTT
CDR3aa: CASSGGTGKGDTEAFF

v_gene: TRBV29-1
d_gene: TRBD1
abundance: NA
j_gene: TRBJ1-2
CDR3nt: TGCAGCGTTGACCGACAGGGATTATCGGATGGCTACACCTTC
CDR3aa: CSVDRQGLSDGYTF

v_gene: TRBV6-5
d_gene: TRBD1
abundance: NA
j_gene: TRBJ1-2
CDR3nt: TGTGCCAGCAGTTACAGCGACAGGGGGGGTAACTATGGCTACACCTTC
CDR3aa: CASSYSDRGGNYGYTF

v_gene: TRBV18
d_gene: TRBD1
abundance: NA
j_gene: TRBJ1-2
CDR3nt: TGTGCCAGCTCACAAGTGACAGGGGGCGCGGAAGGCTACACCTTC
CDR3aa: CASSQVTGGAEGYTF

v_gene: TRBV12-5
d_gene: TRBD1
abundance: NA
j_gene: TRBJ1-5
CDR3nt: TGTGCTAGTGGTGCAGGGGGCTATAGCAATCAGCCCCAGCATTTT
CDR3aa: CASGAGGYSNQPQHF

v_gene: TRBV11-2
d_gene: TRBD1
abundance: few
j_gene: TRBJ2-3
CDR3nt: TGTGCCAGCAGCTCTAGGCAAACGCGGGACAGGGCGAGAAAAGATACGCAGTATTTT
CDR3aa: CASSSRQTRDRARKDTQYF

v_gene: TRBV5-4
d_gene: TRBD1
abundance: NA
j_gene: TRBJ2-7
CDR3nt: TGTGCCAGCAGCTCCGGGACAGTGGCGCCCAATGTCTACGAGCAGTACTTC
CDR3aa: CASSSGTVAPNVYEQYF

v_gene: TRBV5-1
d_gene: TRBD1
abundance: NA
j_gene: TRBJ1-1
CDR3nt: TGCGCCAGCGGGACAGCGAACACTGAAGCTTTCTTT
CDR3aa: CASGTANTEAFF

v_gene: TRBV19
d_gene: TRBD1
abundance: NA
j_gene: TRBJ1-5
CDR3nt: TGTGCCAGTAACAACAGGGGGCTAGGTCAGCCCCAGCATTTT
CDR3aa: CASNNRGLGQPQHF

v_gene: TRBV19
d_gene: NA
abundance: NA
j_gene: TRBJ1-5
CDR3nt: TGTGCCAGTACCCCGGACAGCGAATATCAGCCCCAGCATTTT
CDR3aa: CASTPDSEYQPQHF

v_gene: TRBV5-5
d_gene: NA
abundance: NA
j_gene: TRBJ1-5
CDR3nt: TGTGCCAGCAGCTTGGGGCGATCGAGGGACATCAATCAGCCCCAGCATTTT
CDR3aa: CASSLGRSRDINQPQHF

v_gene: TRBV7-2
d_gene: TRBD1
abundance: NA
j_gene: TRBJ1-6
CDR3nt: TGTGCCAGCAGCTTAGGGGGGACAGGGCGCAATTCACCCCTCCACTTT
CDR3aa: CASSLGGTGRNSPLHF

v_gene: TRBV9
d_gene: NA
abundance: NA
j_gene: TRBJ2-3
CDR3nt: TGTGCCAGCTCTATCGCGGGGTTGAGCACAGATACGCAGTATTTT
CDR3aa: CASSIAGLSTDTQYF

v_gene: TRBV2
d_gene: TRBD2
abundance: NA
j_gene: TRBJ2-3
CDR3nt: TGTGCCAGCAGGGACTGGCGGGGGGCCAGCACAGATACGCAGTATTTT
CDR3aa: CASRDWRGASTDTQYF

v_gene: TRBV30
d_gene: TRBD1
abundance: NA
j_gene: TRBJ2-7
CDR3nt: TGTGCCGGTCAGGGGGCGGCAAGCCAAAAGGGCTCCTACGAGCAGTACTTC
CDR3aa: CAGQGAASQKGSYEQYF

v_gene: TRBV6-1
d_gene: TRBD1
abundance: NA
j_gene: TRBJ1-4
CDR3nt: TGTGCCAGCAAGCAACAGGGGGGTGAAAAACTGTTTTTT
CDR3aa: CASKQQGGEKLFF

v_gene: TRBV10-3
d_gene: TRBD1
abundance: NA
j_gene: TRBJ1-4
CDR3nt: TGTGCCATCAGCTTCGGGACAGGGTCCCCCGGGGAACTGTTTTTT
CDR3aa: CAISFGTGSPGELFF

v_gene: TRBV6-6
d_gene: TRBD1
abundance: NA
j_gene: TRBJ1-2
CDR3nt: TGTGCCAGCAGTCTGGACAGGCTAGCTAACTATGGCTACACCTTC
CDR3aa: CASSLDRLANYGYTF

v_gene: TRBV9
d_gene: NA
abundance: NA
j_gene: TRBJ1-2
CDR3nt: TGTGCCAGCAGCGTAGTAGGGGGTGGCCACACCTTC
CDR3aa: CASSVVGGGHTF

v_gene: TRBV7-2
d_gene: NA
abundance: NA
j_gene: TRBJ1-2
CDR3nt: TGTGCCAGCAGATCAGGGCTTCGGGGCTACACCTTC
CDR3aa: CASRSGLRGYTF

v_gene: TRBV19
d_gene: NA
abundance: NA
j_gene: TRBJ1-2
CDR3nt: TGTGCCAGTAGTGACAGTGGAGCTAACTATGGCTACACCTTC
CDR3aa: CASSDSGANYGYTF

v_gene: TRBV5-4
d_gene: NA
abundance: NA
j_gene: TRBJ1-1
CDR3nt: TGTGCCAGTACCAACCTAGGATGGAACACTGAAGCTTTCTTT
CDR3aa: CASTNLGWNTEAFF

v_gene: TRBV2
d_gene: NA
abundance: NA
j_gene: TRBJ2-3
CDR3nt: TGTGCCAGCAGTACGGGGGGGACAGACACAGATACGCAGTATTTT
CDR3aa: CASSTGGTDTDTQYF

v_gene: TRBV15
d_gene: TRBD2
abundance: NA
j_gene: TRBJ2-5
CDR3nt: TGTGCCACCAGCTTAGCGGGGGGGGTTCGGCCAGAGACCCAGTACTTC
CDR3aa: CATSLAGGVRPETQYF

v_gene: TRBV25-1
d_gene: NA
abundance: NA
j_gene: TRBJ2-2
CDR3nt: TGTGCCAGCAGTGAAGACAGGCTCGGGGAGCTGTTTTTT
CDR3aa: CASSEDRLGELFF

v_gene: TRBV7-2
d_gene: NA
abundance: NA
j_gene: TRBJ1-1
CDR3nt: TGTGCCAGCAGCTTTGTAAAGCCCAGGGGTACTGAAGCTTTCTTT
CDR3aa: CASSFVKPRGTEAFF

v_gene: TRBV19
d_gene: NA
abundance: few
j_gene: TRBJ2-5
CDR3nt: TGTGCCAGTAGTATTATCCCCAGGGAGACCCAGTACTTC
CDR3aa: CASSIIPRETQYF

v_gene: TRBV7-2
d_gene: NA
abundance: NA
j_gene: TRBJ2-7
CDR3nt: TGTGCCAGCAGCTTCGACGGGTCCTACGAGCAGTACTTC
CDR3aa: CASSFDGSYEQYF

v_gene: TRBV15
d_gene: NA
abundance: NA
j_gene: TRBJ1-4
CDR3nt: TGTGCCACCAGCAGAGATCAGGGTGGGCAAAAACTGTTTTTT
CDR3aa: CATSRDQGGQKLFF

v_gene: TRBV27
d_gene: TRBD2
abundance: NA
j_gene: TRBJ2-5
CDR3nt: TGTGCCAGCAGTTTATCGACTAGCCCTAAGCCATGGGAGACCCAGTACTTC
CDR3aa: CASSLSTSPKPWETQYF

v_gene: TRBV2
d_gene: NA
abundance: NA
j_gene: TRBJ2-7
CDR3nt: TGTGCCAGCAGGCGACACGGTGCCGGAGAGCAGTACTTC
CDR3aa: CASRRHGAGEQYF

v_gene: TRBV18
d_gene: TRBD2
abundance: NA
j_gene: TRBJ2-1
CDR3nt: TGTGCCAGCTCACAGAAATCGGGACTACCCCTCAATGAGCAGTTCTTC
CDR3aa: CASSQKSGLPLNEQFF

v_gene: TRBV6-1
d_gene: NA
abundance: NA
j_gene: TRBJ2-4
CDR3nt: TGTGCCAGCAGTGATAGGGGACACTGGGGGCAAAACATTCAGTACTTC
CDR3aa: CASSDRGHWGQNIQYF

v_gene: TRBV19
d_gene: TRBD1
abundance: NA
j_gene: TRBJ1-5
CDR3nt: TGTGCCAGTAGTGAGACAGGGGGCGGGCGACAGCCCCAGCATTTT
CDR3aa: CASSETGGGRQPQHF

v_gene: TRBV6-6
d_gene: TRBD1
abundance: NA
j_gene: TRBJ1-1
CDR3nt: TGTGCCAGCATTCACTTGCGGACAGGGAACACTGAAGCTTTCTTT
CDR3aa: CASIHLRTGNTEAFF

v_gene: TRBV18
d_gene: TRBD1
abundance: NA
j_gene: TRBJ1-5
CDR3nt: TGTGCCAGCTCCCCCGGGACAGGGCTGAGCAATCAGCCCCAGCATTTT
CDR3aa: CASSPGTGLSNQPQHF

v_gene: TRBV7-8
d_gene: NA
abundance: NA
j_gene: TRBJ1-5
CDR3nt: TGTGCCAGCAGCATTAACCAGGGGTACGGCAATCAGCCCCAGCATTTT
CDR3aa: CASSINQGYGNQPQHF

v_gene: TRBV18
d_gene: NA
abundance: NA
j_gene: TRBJ1-2
CDR3nt: TGTGCCAGCTCACCAGACGGGACTCGAGGCTACACCTTC
CDR3aa: CASSPDGTRGYTF

v_gene: TRBV7-8
d_gene: NA
abundance: NA
j_gene: TRBJ1-3
CDR3nt: TGTGCCAGCAGCTTAGACCCGGGACAAGGCACCATATATTTT
CDR3aa: CASSLDPGQGTIYF

v_gene: TRBV7-2
d_gene: NA
abundance: NA
j_gene: TRBJ2-3
CDR3nt: TGTGCCAGCAGCTTCAGGAGCGGAGATACGCAGTATTTT
CDR3aa: CASSFRSGDTQYF

v_gene: TRBV20-1
d_gene: NA
abundance: NA
j_gene: TRBJ2-1
CDR3nt: TGCAGTGCCCCCGCGGCTATGGAGCAGTTCTTC
CDR3aa: CSAPAAMEQFF

v_gene: TRBV7-9
d_gene: TRBD1
abundance: NA
j_gene: TRBJ1-1
CDR3nt: TGTGCCAGCAGCTTCTACAGGGGGGACGCTGAAGCTTTCTTT
CDR3aa: CASSFYRGDAEAFF

v_gene: TRBV9
d_gene: TRBD1
abundance: NA
j_gene: TRBJ1-1
CDR3nt: TGTGACAGCAGCGTAGTGCAGGGGGGTACTGAAGCTTTCTTT
CDR3aa: CDSSVVQGGTEAFF